These T cell receptor beta chains were read from a single sample in a study of Tregs in tolerant kidney transplant recipients. The data were produced by immunoSEQ multiplex PCR, yet TCRdb's version contains in-frame clones alone and is incomplete. The sample lists roughly 250,000 clones, approximately 84% occurring once. The specimen sequenced was CD4+ T cells from blood. The receptors were gathered from a human donor in good health. Each CDR3 is given with its conserved first and last residue. Fields, in order: clone size, V gene, D gene, J gene, CDR3 protein, CDR3 DNA. The D gene is left open where the match is weak. The size of a clone is reported for some rows only, either as once, few or many, or as a class for expanded clones.

abundance: .
v_gene: TRBV7-6
d_gene: .
j_gene: TRBJ1-3
CDR3aa: CASSPRHGNTIYF
CDR3nt: TGTGCCAGCAGCCCGAGACATGGAAACACCATATATTTT

abundance: .
v_gene: TRBV6-5
d_gene: TRBD1
j_gene: TRBJ1-5
CDR3aa: CASTTGVNQPQHF
CDR3nt: TGTGCCAGCACCACAGGGGTCAATCAGCCCCAGCATTTT

abundance: .
v_gene: TRBV7-3
d_gene: .
j_gene: TRBJ2-2
CDR3aa: CASSLGPGELFF
CDR3nt: TGTGCCAGCAGCTTAGGGCCCGGGGAGCTGTTTTTT

abundance: .
v_gene: TRBV2
d_gene: .
j_gene: TRBJ1-5
CDR3aa: CASRGGASLGNQPQHF
CDR3nt: TGTGCCAGCAGGGGAGGGGCGAGTCTCGGCAATCAGCCCCAGCATTTT

abundance: once
v_gene: TRBV5-4
d_gene: TRBD2
j_gene: TRBJ2-1
CDR3aa: CASSLAGGLGPTNEQFF
CDR3nt: TGTGCCAGCAGCTTGGCCGGGGGACTAGGGCCTACCAATGAGCAGTTCTTC

abundance: .
v_gene: TRBV19
d_gene: .
j_gene: TRBJ1-1
CDR3aa: CASSMRGLKNTEAFF
CDR3nt: TGTGCCAGTAGTATGAGAGGGTTAAAGAACACTGAAGCTTTCTTT

abundance: .
v_gene: TRBV19
d_gene: TRBD1
j_gene: TRBJ1-6
CDR3aa: CASKSQGAFLPHSPLHF
CDR3nt: TGTGCCAGTAAGAGTCAGGGGGCTTTTCTTCCTCATTCACCCCTCCACTTT

abundance: .
v_gene: TRBV27
d_gene: TRBD1
j_gene: TRBJ2-2
CDR3aa: CASRTGARKLGELFF
CDR3nt: TGTGCCAGCAGGACAGGGGCTCGCAAGCTCGGGGAGCTGTTTTTT

abundance: .
v_gene: TRBV6-1
d_gene: .
j_gene: TRBJ2-7
CDR3aa: CASSERQGSYEQYF
CDR3nt: TGTGCCAGCAGTGAACGGCAGGGTAGCTACGAGCAGTACTTC

abundance: .
v_gene: TRBV6-5
d_gene: .
j_gene: TRBJ1-4
CDR3aa: CASSKTATNEKLFF
CDR3nt: TGTGCCAGCAGTAAGACAGCAACTAATGAAAAACTGTTTTTT

abundance: .
v_gene: TRBV5-4
d_gene: .
j_gene: TRBJ2-3
CDR3aa: CASSLGAETSTDTQYF
CDR3nt: TGTGCCAGCAGCTTGGGGGCAGAAACTAGCACAGATACGCAGTATTTT

abundance: .
v_gene: TRBV9
d_gene: .
j_gene: TRBJ2-6
CDR3aa: CASSTLGGSGANVLTF
CDR3nt: TGTGCCAGCAGCACCCTAGGGGGGTCTGGGGCCAACGTCCTGACTTTC

abundance: .
v_gene: TRBV6-1
d_gene: TRBD2
j_gene: TRBJ2-1
CDR3aa: CASSEALRGTSRYNEQFF
CDR3nt: TGTGCCAGCAGTGAAGCGCTTCGGGGGACTAGCAGATACAATGAGCAGTTCTTC

abundance: once
v_gene: TRBV5-4
d_gene: TRBD1
j_gene: TRBJ2-3
CDR3aa: CASSLGQGGTTDTQYF
CDR3nt: TGTGCCAGCAGCCTCGGACAGGGTGGGACCACAGATACGCAGTATTTT

abundance: .
v_gene: TRBV5-1
d_gene: TRBD2
j_gene: TRBJ2-5
CDR3aa: CASSLAPSGVQETQYF
CDR3nt: TGCGCCAGCAGCTTGGCCCCTAGCGGGGTCCAAGAGACCCAGTACTTC

abundance: .
v_gene: TRBV7-2
d_gene: TRBD2
j_gene: TRBJ2-5
CDR3aa: CASSSPTSGRPETQYF
CDR3nt: TGTGCCAGCAGCTCACCGACTAGCGGGAGGCCAGAGACCCAGTACTTC

abundance: .
v_gene: TRBV5-1
d_gene: .
j_gene: TRBJ1-1
CDR3aa: CASSRLVGNTEAFF
CDR3nt: TGCGCCAGCAGCCGCCTGGTGGGGAACACTGAGGCTTTCTTT

abundance: .
v_gene: TRBV2
d_gene: TRBD2
j_gene: TRBJ2-1
CDR3aa: CASRGTSGPYNEQFF
CDR3nt: TGTGCCAGCAGGGGGACTAGCGGCCCCTACAATGAGCAGTTCTTC

abundance: .
v_gene: TRBV5-4
d_gene: TRBD2
j_gene: TRBJ2-1
CDR3aa: CASSLELATYNEQFF
CDR3nt: TGTGCCAGCAGCTTGGAACTAGCGACTTACAATGAGCAGTTCTTC

abundance: .
v_gene: TRBV11-2
d_gene: TRBD2
j_gene: TRBJ2-7
CDR3aa: CASSPALLAGAPYEQYF
CDR3nt: TGTGCCAGCAGCCCCGCGCTACTAGCGGGAGCCCCCTACGAGCAGTACTTC

abundance: .
v_gene: TRBV7-9
d_gene: .
j_gene: TRBJ2-2
CDR3aa: CASSLAGCTGELFF
CDR3nt: TGTGCCAGCAGCTTAGCGGGGTGCACCGGGGAGCTGTTTTTT

abundance: .
v_gene: TRBV19
d_gene: TRBD1
j_gene: TRBJ2-3
CDR3aa: CASSRGQGSDTQYF
CDR3nt: TGTGCCAGTAGTCGAGGACAGGGTTCGGATACGCAGTATTTT

abundance: .
v_gene: TRBV4-1
d_gene: TRBD2
j_gene: TRBJ2-4
CDR3aa: CASSQDGASGLAKNIQYF
CDR3nt: TGCGCCAGCAGCCAAGATGGGGCTAGCGGGCTAGCCAAAAACATTCAGTACTTC

abundance: few
v_gene: TRBV19
d_gene: .
j_gene: TRBJ2-7
CDR3aa: CASSIGASGDEQYF
CDR3nt: TGTGCCAGTAGTATAGGGGCCTCAGGGGACGAGCAGTACTTC

abundance: .
v_gene: TRBV6-1
d_gene: .
j_gene: TRBJ1-2
CDR3aa: CASYLSGYTF
CDR3nt: TGTGCCAGCTACCTCTCGGGCTACACCTTC

abundance: .
v_gene: TRBV10-1
d_gene: .
j_gene: TRBJ2-7
CDR3aa: CASRAGSLYPLYEQYF
CDR3nt: TGCGCCAGCAGGGCCGGGAGCCTTTACCCCCTTTACGAGCAGTACTTC

abundance: .
v_gene: TRBV7-6
d_gene: TRBD2
j_gene: TRBJ2-5
CDR3aa: CASSWRRGTSGETQYF
CDR3nt: TGTGCCAGCAGCTGGCGGAGAGGGACTAGCGGAGAGACCCAGTACTTC

abundance: .
v_gene: TRBV5-1
d_gene: .
j_gene: TRBJ1-3
CDR3aa: CASSLEPGAGNTIYF
CDR3nt: TGCGCCAGCAGCTTGGAGCCCGGGGCTGGAAACACCATATATTTT

abundance: .
v_gene: TRBV4-1
d_gene: .
j_gene: TRBJ2-3
CDR3aa: CASSQDHQGGFDTQYF
CDR3nt: TGCGCCAGCAGCCAAGATCACCAGGGGGGCTTTGATACGCAGTATTTT

abundance: .
v_gene: TRBV5-1
d_gene: .
j_gene: TRBJ2-3
CDR3aa: CASSLEGRGTDTQYF
CDR3nt: TGCGCCAGCAGCTTGGAGGGAAGGGGCACAGATACGCAGTATTTT

abundance: .
v_gene: TRBV5-4
d_gene: .
j_gene: TRBJ1-2
CDR3aa: CASSLRGSPYGYTF
CDR3nt: TGTGCCAGCAGCCTACGGGGTAGTCCCTATGGCTACACCTTC

abundance: .
v_gene: TRBV9
d_gene: .
j_gene: TRBJ1-4
CDR3aa: CASSVLGSTNEKLFF
CDR3nt: TGTGCCAGCAGCGTCCTTGGGTCAACTAATGAAAAACTGTTTTTT

abundance: .
v_gene: TRBV5-6
d_gene: .
j_gene: TRBJ2-5
CDR3aa: CASSPGQGGRGETQYF
CDR3nt: TGTGCCAGCAGCCCGGGGCAGGGTGGCCGCGGAGAGACCCAGTACTTC

abundance: once
v_gene: TRBV18
d_gene: .
j_gene: TRBJ1-2
CDR3aa: CASSPPGGGGYTF
CDR3nt: TGTGCCAGCTCACCACCTGGGGGCGGTGGCTACACCTTC

abundance: .
v_gene: TRBV18
d_gene: TRBD1
j_gene: TRBJ1-5
CDR3aa: CASSPTQGNNQPQHF
CDR3nt: TGTGCCAGCTCACCAACACAGGGGAACAATCAGCCCCAGCATTTT